Below, 18 T cell receptor beta chains from the same sample are listed, as sequenced in a study of identical twins. TCRdb processed the 5' RACE reads anew with MiXCR; each CDR3 protein has one entry. The table has around 370,000 distinct CDR3 sequences, 7% to 9.5% seen once; the top ten hold 8.5% to 10%. The specimen was naive T cells sorted from blood. These receptor sequences come from a woman aged 45-59 years in good health.

This clonotype appeared a single time. V usage is TRBV18 and J usage is TRBJ1-3, with D hard to call. V was pared by 1 base and J by 2 bases, with 9 bases between. The CDR3 spans 15 residues. Germline V gene sequence: CDR1 KGHSH, CDR2 LQKENI. For the CDR3, the DNA is TGTGCCAGCTCACCACGGGAAGTAGCTGGAAACACCATATATTTT. As protein: CASSPREVAGNTIYF. The full variable domain, in which reference TRBV18 and TRBJ1-3 provide the parts outside the CDR3, is NAGVMQNPRHLVRRRGQEARLRCSPMKGHSHVYWYRQLPEEGLKFMVYLQKENIIDESGMPKERFSAEFPKEGPSILRIQQVVRGDSAAYFCASSPREVAGNTIYFGEGSWLTVV.

This clonotype was counted at least ten times. V usage is TRBV19 and J usage is TRBJ2-2; D unresolved. Germline V lookup: CDR1 LNHDA, CDR2 SQIVND (reference sequence). This CDR3 is built from 13 residues. V was cut by 3 bases and J by 5 bases, with 7 bases left in between. The CDR3 DNA reads TGTGCCAGTAGTATTGGTGGGACCGGGGAGCTGTTTTTT. This codes for CASSIGGTGELFF.

This sequence joins TRBV2 and TRBJ2-1, with 8 nucleotides matching TRBD1. Trimming removed 4 bases from V and 4 bases from J; junction bases left unmatched: 6. Per the germline V gene, CDR1 is SNHLY and CDR2 is FYNNEI. The CDR3 extends over 15 amino acids. This CDR3 reads CASSGTGPTYNEQFF. The CDR3 nucleotides read TGTGCCAGCAGTGGGACAGGGCCAACGTACAATGAGCAGTTCTTC.

This clonotype was recorded many times. The chain employs TRBV20-1 and TRBJ2-2, with D possibly being TRBD2 (6 bases). Germline V lookup: CDR1 DFQATT, CDR2 SNEGSKA (reference sequence). This CDR3 region has 17 residues. The germline V and J ends were trimmed by 0 bases and 7 bases, with 21 bases remaining between them. The CDR3 loop is CSARDRPSGVEGGELFF. CDR3 coding DNA: TGCAGTGCTAGAGATCGCCCCAGCGGAGTGGAGGGCGGGGAGCTGTTTTTT.

This clonotype was counted at least ten times. The V call is TRBV27, the J call TRBJ2-7, with TRBD2 matching 12 bases. The germline V gene has CDR1 MNHEY and CDR2 SMNVEV (reference sequence). The CDR3 covers 17 residues. V was pared by 2 bases and J by 4 bases, with 9 bases of the junction left unmatched. DNA for the CDR3: TGTGCCAGCAGTTTAAATCTGCGCCTAGCGGGAGGGTACGAGCAGTACGTC. Its translation is CASSLNLRLAGGYEQYV.

The chain recombines TRBV5-1 with TRBJ2-2; D not certain. Looked up from germline, CDR1 is SGHRS and CDR2 is YFSETQ. This CDR3 has 16 amino acids. Trimming pared 2 bases from V and 0 bases from J, leaving 11 bases between. CDR3 sequence: CASSFSQNPNTGELFF. The CDR3 DNA reads TGCGCCAGCAGCTTTTCCCAAAACCCGAACACCGGGGAGCTGTTTTTT.

V gene TRBV5-6 combines with J gene TRBJ2-4; the match to TRBD2 covers 10 bases. The junction had 6 bases not matched to a gene; V was cut back by 1 base and J by 8 bases. The length of the CDR3 is 15 residues. The V gene's germline CDR1 is SGHDT and CDR2 YYEEEE. The CDR3 DNA sequence: TGTGCCAGCAGCTTGAGGTCTAGCGGGAGTGACATTCAGTACTTC. As protein: CASSLRSSGSDIQYF.

The genes are TRBV19 and TRBJ2-5; unclear D gene. This CDR3 has 13 residues. V lost 2 bases, J lost 11 bases, and 15 bases lay in between. Germline loops: CDR1 LNHDA, CDR2 SQIVND (reference sequence). The CDR3 reads CASSIRLALSQYF. The CDR3 DNA follows: TGTGCCAGTAGTATAAGGCTGGCTCTAAGTCAGTACTTC.

This clonotype was observed at least ten times. J is TRBJ2-2 and V is TRBV5-1; 7 bases agree with TRBD1. The CDR3 is 15 amino acids. Trimming at V came to 0 bases and at J to 2 bases, leaving 1 base not matched to a gene. Germline CDR1 reads SGHRS; CDR2 reads YFSETQ. CDR3 residues: CASSLGDRNTGELFF. In DNA form, the CDR3 reads TGCGCCAGCAGCTTGGGGGACAGAAACACCGGGGAGCTGTTTTTT.

This clonotype was observed a handful of times. The chain employs TRBV7-8 and TRBJ2-7, with TRBD2 identical over 8 bases. Trimming at V came to 4 bases and at J to 1 base, leaving 3 bases not matched to a gene. Germline-derived CDR1 and CDR2 are SGHVS and FQNEAQ. This CDR3 has 14 residues. CDR3 residues: CASSSREGSYEQYF. The DNA for the CDR3 is TGTGCCAGCAGCTCCCGGGAGGGGTCCTACGAGCAGTACTTC.

The chain employs TRBV19 and TRBJ2-1, with 7 bases lining up with TRBD1. V shed 5 bases, J shed 7 bases, and the junction held 8 bases outside the gene matches. The V gene's germline CDR1 is LNHDA and CDR2 SQIVND (reference sequence). The CDR3 extends over 14 amino acids. The CDR3 coding sequence is TGTGCCAGTAGTTGGACAGGAAGTTTGAATGAGCAGTTCTTC. As protein: CASSWTGSLNEQFF.

In its sample, this clonotype was seen a few times. Here the CDR3 reads CSAEDGQGARYGYTF. DNA of the CDR3: TGCAGTGCAGAGGATGGACAGGGGGCTCGGTATGGCTACACCTTC. This chain joins TRBV20-1 and TRBJ1-2; 11 bases are shared with TRBD1. The V gene's germline CDR1 is DFQATT and CDR2 SNEGSKA (reference sequence). Trimming removed 6 bases from V and 5 bases from J; junction bases left unmatched: 11. The CDR3 sequence is 15 residues long.

This clonotype has just a few counts. The rearrangement links TRBV20-1 to TRBJ2-7; D uncertain. There are 14 residues in the CDR3. Germline lookup yields CDR1 DFQATT and CDR2 SNEGSKA (reference sequence). Trimming stripped 3 bases from V and 6 bases from J, with 18 bases between. CDR3 in DNA: TGCAGTGCTAGGGCCCCCGTCCGCGTCTCCGAGCAGTACTTC. Amino acid sequence: CSARAPVRVSEQYF.

V and J are TRBV18 and TRBJ1-5; weak D call: TRBD1 (5 bases). Deletions cut 5 bases from V and 2 bases from J, with 13 bases between. Germline CDR1 is KGHSH and CDR2 is LQKENI. The CDR3 extends over 15 amino acids. The CDR3 DNA is TGTGCCAGCTCAAACCTCAGGGTAGGCAATCAGCCCCAGCATTTT. The encoded protein is CASSNLRVGNQPQHF.

V and J are TRBV29-1 and TRBJ1-1; D is unclear. V gave up 6 bases and J gave up 0 bases, with 17 bases separating them. Germline CDR1 reads SQVTM; CDR2 reads ANQGSEA. The CDR3 consists of 15 residues. CDR3 sequence reads: CSVTYSGEMNTEAFF. CDR3 bases: TGCAGCGTGACATATAGCGGGGAGATGAACACTGAAGCTTTCTTT.

This clonotype was seen a few times. J is TRBJ2-6 and V is TRBV7-9; D gene unclear. Germline CDR1 and CDR2: SEHNR and FQNEAQ (reference sequence). CDR3 length: 16 amino acids. V shed 4 bases and J shed 3 bases, with 13 bases lying between them. The CDR3 DNA is TGTGCCAGCAGCTACCCTGAGGAATATGGGGCCAACGTCCTGACTTTC. Translation gives CASSYPEEYGANVLTF.

A few counts support this clonotype. The genes are TRBV24-1 and TRBJ2-1; D gene uncertain. Germline CDR1 reads KGHDR; CDR2 reads SFDVKD. This CDR3 spans 15 amino acids. V was cut by 2 bases and J by 5 bases, with 12 bases left in between. CDR3 loop: CATSDSKDEDNEQFF. The CDR3 DNA follows: TGTGCCACCAGTGATTCAAAAGACGAGGACAATGAGCAGTTCTTC.

This clonotype has ten or more counts. The chain couples TRBV20-1 to TRBJ2-2; 11 nucleotides match TRBD2. The CDR3 length is 16 residues. Germline-derived CDR1 and CDR2 are DFQATT and SNEGSKA (reference sequence). With V trimmed by 3 bases and J by 3 bases, 6 bases remained unmatched. CDR3: CSARDSGRADTGELFF. CDR3 DNA sequence: TGCAGTGCTAGGGATAGCGGGAGGGCCGACACCGGGGAGCTGTTTTTT.